The sequence of this T cell receptor (beta chain) was determined in a study of T cells in Graves' hyperthyroidism and ophthalmopathy. This clonotype was seen many times. Its cognate antigen is unknown. There were TCR beta CDR3 regions amplified from RNA transcripts. HTBI primers drove first-round RT-PCR of the TCR CDR3. TCRdb called the multiplex PCR reads again in MiXCR, with one record for every CDR3 protein. Of 500,000 to 750,000 distinct CDR3 sequences listed, approximately 15% are singletons. General study findings and limits: A model built on 13 V-J features separated ophthalmopathy from stable hyperthyroidism.

This CDR3 has 18 amino acids. Trimming left V 3 bases short and J 3 bases short, with 20 bases between. Per the germline V gene, CDR1 is SEHNR and CDR2 is FQNEAQ (reference sequence). The chain links TRBV7-9 to TRBJ2-2; tentative D call: TRBD2 (7 bases). The receptor comes from a woman aged 25 to 39 with Graves' hyperthyroidism. The sample comprised blood. The CDR3 sequence is CASSLYLQGGRYTGELFF. The CDR3, as DNA: TGTGCCAGCAGCTTGTACCTACAGGGAGGGAGATACACCGGGGAGCTGTTTTTT.